This TCR beta chain was found in a study of shared clonotypes between healthy human individuals. V lost 3 bases, J lost 8 bases, and 5 bases stayed unmatched. Germline values: CDR1 SGHAT, CDR2 FQNNGV. The CDR3 totals 14 residues. This was a deep-level run. Assay: immunoSEQ multiplex PCR; the TCRdb copy retains only in-frame clones and omits some. This sample has more than 90,000 clones, with 65% to 70% found just once. This clone was seen a single time. Its antigen is not identified. Study results and caveats: Rarefaction exposed incomplete sorted-subset sequencing despite large depth. Clonotypes shared by all four sorted-subset donors had higher generation probabilities than non-shared clonotypes.

The TCR sequence derives from a man aged 25-45 years in good health. The sequenced sample consisted of memory CD8+ T cells sorted from blood. This sample's subset: CD45RO+ cells pooled with CCR7-negative TemRA cells. The rearrangement uses TRBV11-2 and TRBJ2-1; 9 bases are a match to TRBD1. The CDR3 here is CASSLGTGYDEQFF. The CDR3 DNA follows: TGTGCCAGCAGCTTGGGGACAGGGTACGATGAGCAGTTCTTC. The complete variable domain, with remaining parts taken from reference TRBV11-2 and TRBJ2-1, reads EAGVAQSPRYKIIEKRQSVAFWCNPISGHATLYWYQQILGQGPKLLIQFQNNGVVDDSQLPKDRFSAERLKGVDSTLKIQPAKLEDSAVYLCASSLGTGYDEQFFGPGTRLTVL.